The source of this TCR beta chain is a study of T cells after yellow fever vaccination. Study-wide results and limits: It was a weaker secondary response, yet one that peaked faster, at day 5 versus 15. Booster samples showed a return of most primary-vaccination clones (around 96% CD4, approximately 88% CD8). CD4 and CD8 compartments shared a small share of clonotypes, likely from convergent recombination.

As TCR cDNA was made by 5'RACE template switching, a universal primer site and UMIs were added. TCRdb processed the 5' RACE reads anew with MiXCR; each CDR3 protein has one entry. The table has under 300,000 distinct CDR3 sequences, roughly 13% seen once. The CDR3 consists of 16 residues. Trimming took off 0 bases at V and 3 bases at J, with 14 bases between the two ends. Germline CDR1 and CDR2: LGHNA and YSLEER. A note on this clonotype: Its antigen remains unidentified.

The chain combines TRBV4-3 with TRBJ2-5; D might be TRBD1 (6 bases). The specimen was CD4+ T cells sorted from PBMCs, collected 45 days after the yellow fever booster vaccination. This TCR came from a man in his thirties or forties who received the YFV17D yellow fever vaccine. DNA of the CDR3: TGCGCCAGCAGCCAAGAGATCGCTCACAGGGAAGAGACCCAGTACTTC. Its translation: CASSQEIAHREETQYF.